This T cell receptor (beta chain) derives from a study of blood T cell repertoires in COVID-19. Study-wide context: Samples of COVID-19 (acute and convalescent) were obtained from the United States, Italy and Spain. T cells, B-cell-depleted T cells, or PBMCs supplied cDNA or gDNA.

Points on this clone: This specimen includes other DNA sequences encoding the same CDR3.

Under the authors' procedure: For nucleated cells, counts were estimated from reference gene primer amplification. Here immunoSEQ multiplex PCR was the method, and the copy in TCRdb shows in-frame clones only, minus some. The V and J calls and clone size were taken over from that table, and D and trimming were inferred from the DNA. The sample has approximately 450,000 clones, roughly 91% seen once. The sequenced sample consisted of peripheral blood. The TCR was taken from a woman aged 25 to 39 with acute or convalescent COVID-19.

CDR3 sequence reads: CASRAYEQYF. CDR3 DNA: TGTGCCAGCCGAGCTTACGAGCAGTACTTC. V usage is TRBV2 and J usage is TRBJ2-7; D remains unclear. V was cut by 8 bases and J by 4 bases, with 6 bases left in between. This CDR3 has 10 residues. Germline V gene lookup returns CDR1 SNHLY and CDR2 FYNNEI.